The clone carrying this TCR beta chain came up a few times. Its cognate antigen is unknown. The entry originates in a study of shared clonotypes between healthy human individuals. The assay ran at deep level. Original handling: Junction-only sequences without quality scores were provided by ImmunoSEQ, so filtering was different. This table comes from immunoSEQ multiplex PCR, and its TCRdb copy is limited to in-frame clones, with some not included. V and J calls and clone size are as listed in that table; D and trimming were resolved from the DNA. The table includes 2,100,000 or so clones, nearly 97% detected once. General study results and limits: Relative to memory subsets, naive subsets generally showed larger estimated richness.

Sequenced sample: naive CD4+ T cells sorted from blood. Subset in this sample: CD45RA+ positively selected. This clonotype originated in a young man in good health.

The CDR3 protein is CASSDDGQGVYEQYF. CDR3 bases: TGTGCCAGCAGTGACGACGGCCAGGGGGTCTACGAGCAGTACTTC. This chain links TRBV25-1 with TRBJ2-7; 7 nucleotides line up with TRBD1. The V gene end was trimmed by 3 bases and the J gene end by 3 bases; junction bases not matched to a gene: 8. CDR3 length: 15 residues. CDR1 is MGHDK, CDR2 SYGVNS, per germline.